The 28 T cell receptor beta chains reported below all come from one sample, sequenced in a study of shared clonotypes between healthy human individuals. The data were produced by immunoSEQ multiplex PCR, yet TCRdb's version contains in-frame clones alone and is incomplete. The data show fewer than 2.5 million clones, 93% seen once. The source material was naive CD4+ T cells from PBMCs. The subset was: CD45RA+ positively selected. These receptors all come from a man in his late teens or twenties in good health. Some clones in this sample may be carry-over from other donors' samples.

On this clone: Other DNA sequences from this sample encode an identical CDR3 as well. The rearrangement links TRBV5-1 to TRBJ2-2; D is uncertain. Germline V gives CDR1 SGHRS, CDR2 YFSETQ. V gave up 2 bases and J gave up 0 bases, with 5 bases separating them. CDR3 size: 14 residues. CDR3 loop: CASSFGPNTGELFF. For the CDR3, the DNA is TGCGCCAGCAGCTTCGGTCCGAACACCGGGGAGCTGTTTTTT.

This clone was seen a single time. The rearrangement joins TRBV6-1 to TRBJ1-2; D perhaps matches TRBD1 (6 bases). V was cut by 4 bases and J by 7 bases, with 19 bases left in between. The CDR3 has 15 amino acids. Germline V gives CDR1 MNHNS, CDR2 SASEGT. The CDR3 region is CASSALPITGTGYTF. Here the CDR3 DNA reads TGTGCCAGCAGTGCTTTGCCGATTACAGGGACTGGCTACACCTTC.

In DNA, the CDR3 is TGTGCCAGCAGCTTGGACCTTAGCGGGCCGACGAACACCGGGGAGCTGTTTTTT. It yields the protein CASSLDLSGPTNTGELFF. The genes are TRBV5-6 and TRBJ2-2; TRBD2 matches 7 bases. V dropped 0 bases and J dropped 0; count of bases not matched to a gene: 8. CDR1 and CDR2 (germline): SGHDT, YYEEEE. This CDR3 has 18 amino acids.

The chain carries TRBV21-1 and TRBJ2-6; the D call of TRBD1 is as the table states it, not checked on the DNA. TRBV21-1 is labeled a pseudogene. There are 22 residues in the CDR3. CDR3 residues: CASSKAGTGGQTESSGANVLTF. DNA for the CDR3: TGTGCCAGCAGCAAAGCTGGGACAGGGGGACAAACTGAGAGCTCTGGGGCCAACGTCCTGACTTTC.

The chain links TRBV5-1 to TRBJ2-5, with 12 bases that match TRBD1. CDR3 length equals 16 residues. Germline V gene sequence: CDR1 SGHRS, CDR2 YFSETQ. V lost 1 base to trimming and J lost 5 bases; unmatched junction nucleotides: 6. The CDR3 DNA follows: TGCGCCAGCAGCTTGCCCGGGACAGGGGGCGCGGAGACCCAGTACTTC. The encoded protein is CASSLPGTGGAETQYF.

The J gene is TRBJ1-3, the V gene TRBV30; tentative D call: TRBD1 (6 bases). The germline V gene encodes CDR1 GTSNPN and CDR2 SVGIG (reference sequence). This CDR3 comprises 13 residues. Between the trimmed V and J ends, which lost 1 base and 4 bases, there was a span of 8 bases. The CDR3 protein is CAWSGTEGNTIYF. In DNA, the CDR3 is TGTGCCTGGAGTGGGACAGAAGGAAACACCATATATTTT.

Remarks on this clone: Other DNA sequences in this specimen translate into the identical CDR3. The rearrangement uses TRBV14 and TRBJ2-1; 7 bases line up with TRBD2. V was clipped by 0 bases and J by 0 bases; unmatched bases: 2. The CDR3 loop spans 16 amino acids. Germline V gene sequence: CDR1 SGHDN, CDR2 FVKESK. Written as DNA, the CDR3 is TGTGCCAGCAGCCAAGATTGGGGGGGCTCCTACAATGAGCAGTTCTTC. This codes for CASSQDWGGSYNEQFF. The variable domain in full, with the rest retrieved from reference TRBV14 and TRBJ2-1, is EAGVTQFPSHSVIEKGQTVTLRCDPISGHDNLYWYRRVMGKEIKFLLHFVKESKQDESGMPNNRFLAERTGGTYSTLKVQPAELEDSGVYFCASSQDWGGSYNEQFFGPGTRLTVL.

V usage is TRBV14 and J usage is TRBJ2-5; weak D call: TRBD1 (6 bases). The CDR3 runs to 15 residues. The germline CDR1 and CDR2 sequences are SGHDN and FVKESK. V was pared by 1 base and J by 5 bases, with 14 bases between. CDR3 sequence (DNA): TGTGCCAGCAGCCAAGGGCCGGGACATGGGGAGACCCAGTACTTC. It encodes CASSQGPGHGETQYF.

The V and J genes are TRBV28 and TRBJ2-7; unclear D gene. CDR1 MDHEN and CDR2 SYDVKM come from the germline V gene. The CDR3 has 13 amino acids. V lost 2 bases to trimming and J lost 3 bases, with 8 bases between them. The CDR3: CASSLTSVYEQYF. The CDR3, as DNA: TGTGCCAGCAGTTTAACCTCCGTCTACGAGCAGTACTTC.

The chain couples TRBV28 to TRBJ2-7; 10 nucleotides line up with TRBD1. The germline gives CDR1 MDHEN, CDR2 SYDVKM. The junction had 3 bases not matched to a gene; V was cut back by 0 bases and J by 1 base. The CDR3 spans 16 residues. CDR3 in DNA: TGTGCCAGCAGTTTATGGACAGGGGGCCGGTCCTACGAGCAGTACTTC. Its protein product is CASSLWTGGRSYEQYF.

A few counts support this clone. The V and J genes are TRBV6-1 and TRBJ2-7; 7 bases are a match to TRBD1. After removal of 1 base from V and 3 bases from J, the junction contained 6 bases not matched to a gene. Looked up from germline, CDR1 is MNHNS and CDR2 is SASEGT. The CDR3 has 15 residues. CDR3 nucleotides: TGTGCCAGCAGTGAAGGCCGAGACAGGGTCTACGAGCAGTACTTC. Translation gives CASSEGRDRVYEQYF.

The chain couples TRBV7-9 to TRBJ2-5; D possibly matches TRBD1 or TRBD2 (6 bases each). TRBJ2-7 explains the end of the DNA better; the J call may be wrong. Germline CDR1 is SEHNR and CDR2 is FQNEAQ (reference sequence). This CDR3 has 15 amino acids. Written as DNA, the CDR3 is TGTGCCAGCAGCCCCTGGGGGGACAACTCCTACGAGCAGTACTTC. This translates into CASSPWGDNSYEQYF.

This chain connects TRBV5-4 to TRBJ1-1; the D gene is possibly TRBD1 (6 bases). Germline V lookup: CDR1 SGHNT, CDR2 YYREEE (reference sequence). CDR3 length: 13 residues. Trimming took 9 bases from V and 4 from J, leaving 16 bases between them. The DNA of the CDR3 is TGTGCCAACTCAAAAGGAGGGGGCACTGAAGCTTTCTTT. Translation gives CANSKGGGTEAFF.

The chain joins TRBV28 to TRBJ1-4; 7 bases align to TRBD1. This CDR3 is 12 amino acids long. The trim removed 5 bases at V and 11 bases at J, leaving 5 bases unmatched. In germline, CDR1 is MDHEN, CDR2 SYDVKM. CDR3 DNA sequence: TGTGCCAGCAGTGGAGGCAGGGGGAAACTGTTTTTT. Its protein product is CASSGGRGKLFF. The whole variable domain, remainder taken from reference TRBV28 and TRBJ1-4, is DVKVTQSSRYLVKRTGEKVFLECVQDMDHENMFWYRQDPGLGLRLIYFSYDVKMKEKGDIPEGYSVSREKKERFSLILESASTNQTSMYLCASSGGRGKLFFGSGTQLSVL.

The chain couples TRBV6-5 to TRBJ2-1, with 9 bases fitting TRBD2. The V segment lost 4 bases and the J segment 3 bases; nucleotides outside the gene matches: 4. Germline CDR1 MNHEY, CDR2 SVGAGI. This CDR3 region has 15 residues. The CDR3 coding sequence is TGTGCCAGCAGTTTAGCGGGAGTACGCTACAATGAGCAGTTCTTC. This translates into CASSLAGVRYNEQFF.

The rearrangement links TRBV4-1 to TRBJ2-7; D call uncertain. V lost 0 bases and J lost 4, with 7 bases in between. The CDR3 totals 13 residues. From germline, CDR1 is MGHRA and CDR2 YSYEKL. The CDR3 sequence: CASSQELRYEQYF. The DNA of the CDR3 is TGCGCCAGCAGCCAAGAACTAAGGTACGAGCAGTACTTC.

The genes are TRBV28 and TRBJ1-3; the match to TRBD1 covers 7 bases. Germline values: CDR1 MDHEN, CDR2 SYDVKM. V lost 5 bases and J lost 3; bases outside the gene matches: 4. This CDR3 is built from 14 residues. CDR3 region: CASSDRVNGNTIYF. In DNA, the CDR3 is TGTGCCAGCAGTGACAGGGTCAATGGAAACACCATATATTTT.

The rearrangement joins TRBV28 to TRBJ1-5; TRBD1 is a possible D gene (5 bases). With 6 bases removed from V and 8 bases from J, the gap between germline ends came to 20 bases. This CDR3 has 15 amino acids. CDR1 is MDHEN, CDR2 SYDVKM, per germline. The CDR3 reads CASSRGGGNEKPQHF. Written as DNA, the CDR3 is TGTGCCAGCAGCCGGGGCGGCGGCAACGAAAAGCCCCAGCATTTT.

This clone was found once. V usage is TRBV28 and J usage is TRBJ1-5; D gene uncertain. V lost 3 bases to trimming and J lost 2 bases, with 17 bases between them. This CDR3 region has 17 residues. Germline V gene lookup returns CDR1 MDHEN and CDR2 SYDVKM. In nucleotides, the CDR3 is TGTGCCAGCAGTTTTAGGTACACTTCGGGAGGCAATCAGCCCCAGCATTTT. It yields the protein CASSFRYTSGGNQPQHF.

This chain joins TRBV28 and TRBJ2-2; the D gene is possibly TRBD2 (6 bases). With 5 bases removed from V and 6 bases from J, the gap between germline ends came to 19 bases. The CDR3 sequence is 16 residues long. Germline values: CDR1 MDHEN, CDR2 SYDVKM. CDR3 coding DNA: TGTGCCAGCAGTCCACGGGACTCTGAAGTGCCCGGGGAGCTGTTTTTT. Protein: CASSPRDSEVPGELFF.

The chain recombines TRBV28 with TRBJ2-7, with TRBD1 matching over 8 bases. CDR1 and CDR2 (germline): MDHEN, SYDVKM. Unmatched junction bases numbered 13, after V lost 6 bases and J lost 0 bases. The CDR3 length is 17 residues. The CDR3, as DNA: TGTGCCAGCAGCCCGCCCCCCTGGACAGGGAGCTCCTACGAGCAGTACTTC. It yields the protein CASSPPPWTGSSYEQYF.

This clone has a handful of counts. Other nucleotide sequences in the sample specify the same CDR3. As DNA, the CDR3 is TGTGCCAGCAGTTTTGGAGACACTGAAGCTTTCTTT. It codes for CASSFGDTEAFF. V usage is TRBV28 and J usage is TRBJ1-1, with unresolved D. Trimming removed 3 bases from V and 3 bases from J, with 5 bases in between. Germline CDR1 reads MDHEN; CDR2 reads SYDVKM. The CDR3 extends over 12 amino acids.

The chain recombines TRBV27 with TRBJ2-7, with 10 bases matching TRBD1. Looked up from germline, CDR1 is MNHEY and CDR2 is SMNVEV (reference sequence). Germline trimming cut 7 bases from V and 2 bases from J; bases unmatched to any gene: 14. The CDR3 sequence is 17 residues long. The CDR3 DNA sequence: TGTGCCAGCATGGGGGTGGACAGGGGGTCCAACCCCTACGAGCAGTACTTC. Translated: CASMGVDRGSNPYEQYF.

The genes are TRBV19 and TRBJ1-4; TRBD1 aligns across 11 bases. Per germline, CDR1 LNHDA and CDR2 SQIVND (reference sequence). The CDR3 runs to 18 residues. The V gene end was trimmed by 7 bases and the J gene end by 7 bases; junction bases not matched to a gene: 17. CDR3 sequence reads: CASKAWTGGASESEKLFF. The CDR3 DNA follows: TGTGCCAGTAAGGCCTGGACAGGGGGCGCGAGTGAAAGTGAAAAACTGTTTTTT.

This clone was recorded a few times. CDR3 in DNA: TGTGCCTGGGAAGACAGTCGTGAAGCTTTCTTT. It translates to CAWEDSREAFF. J is TRBJ1-1 and V is TRBV30, with D tentatively TRBD1 (5 bases). The CDR3 has 11 residues. Germline V gene data show CDR1 as GTSNPN and CDR2 as SVGIG (reference sequence). The ends were cut back, 5 bases at V and 7 bases at J, with 11 bases in the middle. The complete variable domain, with remaining parts taken from reference TRBV30 and TRBJ1-1, reads SQTIHQWPATLVQPVGSPLSLECTVEGTSNPNLYWYRQAAGRGLQLLFYSVGIGQISSEVPQNLSASRPQDRQFILSSKKLLLSDSGFYLCAWEDSREAFFGQGTRLTVV.

The chain uses TRBV11-1 and TRBJ2-7, with 8 bases matching TRBD1. The CDR3 is 16 amino acids. Germline V lookup: CDR1 SGHAT, CDR2 FQDESV (reference sequence). Losses at the gene ends were 4 bases for V and 5 bases for J; bases not matched to a gene: 13. This CDR3 is CASSSPGAGGFHEQYF. DNA of the CDR3: TGTGCCAGCAGCTCCCCGGGCGCAGGGGGCTTTCACGAGCAGTACTTC.

To note about this clone: The same CDR3 can be traced to other DNA sequences in this sample. The CDR3 protein is CAISDSGGTTNQPQHF. CDR3 DNA: TGTGCCATCAGTGATTCCGGTGGAACTACCAATCAGCCCCAGCATTTT. This rearrangement joins TRBV10-3 to TRBJ1-5; D call uncertain. The V and J ends lost 3 bases and 3 bases respectively, with 15 bases between them. Germline lookup yields CDR1 ENHRY and CDR2 SYGVKD. The CDR3 runs 16 residues.

The V gene is TRBV7-2, the J gene TRBJ2-1, with 9 bases matching TRBD2. Germline V CDR1 and CDR2: SGHTA, FQGNSA. V dropped 5 bases and J dropped 10; count of bases not matched to a gene: 15. CDR3 length: 16 residues. The CDR3 nucleotides read TGTGCCAGCAGCCCGAGCCGGGCTAGCGGGATGTTGGAGCAGTTCTTC. It translates to CASSPSRASGMLEQFF.